This passage covers 14 T cell receptor beta chains from one sample sequenced in a study of response to subunit inactivated influenza vaccine. TCRdb re-analysed the RT-PCR reads in MiXCR, keeping a single row per CDR3 protein. The sample yields about 780,000 distinct CDR3 sequences, around 20% seen once. This material consisted of PBMCs from blood, taken around 5 days after vaccination. Receptors were obtained from a man aged 50 to 59 who received an inactivated influenza vaccine.

The chain couples TRBV11-2 to TRBJ2-7, with TRBD1 matching 12 bases. This CDR3 is built from 18 residues. In germline, CDR1 is SGHAT, CDR2 FQNNGV. The V and J ends lost 2 bases and 0 bases, in that order; junction bases with no gene match: 8. CDR3: CASSLRDRGLINSYEQYF. The CDR3 nucleotides are TGTGCCAGCAGCTTAAGGGACAGGGGGCTTATCAACTCCTACGAGCAGTACTTC.

This clonotype was observed a few times. This chain joins TRBV6-1 and TRBJ1-2; TRBD1 agrees at 11 bases. The CDR3 is made up of 14 amino acids. Germline trimming cut 7 bases from V and 7 bases from J; bases unmatched to any gene: 8. Per the germline V gene, CDR1 is MNHNS and CDR2 is SASEGT. The CDR3 loop reads CASTPGQGDSGYTF. The DNA for the CDR3 is TGTGCCAGCACCCCGGGACAGGGGGATAGTGGCTACACCTTC.

The genes are TRBV20-1 and TRBJ2-7; D is unclear. The V gene lost 3 bases and the J gene lost 3 bases, with 6 bases spanning the gap. CDR3 length: 11 amino acids. CDR1 is DFQATT, CDR2 SNEGSKA, per germline (reference sequence). The CDR3 bases are TGCAGTGCTAGGCATATCTACGAGCAGTACTTC. Translating gives CSARHIYEQYF.

The table lists this clonotype with many counts. Germline is not matched at one junction end, which may reflect a read error. In DNA, the CDR3 is TGCAGTGCTAGAGATAGGACAGGTTACGGGCAGTACTTC. Protein product: CSARDRTGYGQYF. The V and J genes are TRBV20-1 and TRBJ2-7, with 7 bases fitting TRBD1. In germline, CDR1 is DFQATT, CDR2 SNEGSKA (reference sequence). The CDR3 is made up of 13 amino acids.

The genes are TRBV24-1 and TRBJ2-4; perhaps TRBD2 as D (5 bases). CDR3 length: 14 residues. V was clipped by 2 bases and J by 8 bases, with 12 bases between them. CDR1 and CDR2 (germline): KGHDR, SFDVKD. CDR3 amino acids: CATSDSSLGDIQYF. In DNA, the CDR3 is TGTGCCACCAGTGATTCGAGTCTCGGGGACATTCAGTACTTC.

Here the CDR3 DNA reads TGTGCCAGCAGCCGCGGCAGCTCCTCTAACTATGGCTACACCTTC. Amino acids: CASSRGSSSNYGYTF. This sequence joins TRBV12-3 or TRBV12-4 and TRBJ1-2; D uncertain. CDR3 size: 15 residues. V lost 6 bases to trimming and J lost 0 bases, with 14 bases between them.

This clonotype has a handful of counts. V and J are TRBV29-1 and TRBJ1-1; D not certain. The V end lost 1 base, the J end lost 5 bases, and 8 bases lay between the germline ends. From germline, CDR1 is SQVTM and CDR2 ANQGSEA. The CDR3 is made up of 12 amino acids. The CDR3: CSVEVDGTEAFF. CDR3 nucleotide sequence: TGCAGCGTTGAAGTGGATGGGACTGAAGCTTTCTTT.

A few counts support this clonotype. The chain employs TRBV5-1 and TRBJ1-2, with D possibly matching TRBD1 (5 bases). Germline V CDR1 and CDR2: SGHRS, YFSETQ. Trimming left V 0 bases short and J 1 base short, with 13 bases between. The CDR3 runs 16 residues. CDR3 DNA: TGCGCCAGCAGCTTGGGTAATGGGGCGCGTAACTATGGCTACACCTTC. Translated: CASSLGNGARNYGYTF.

In its sample, this clonotype was seen a few times. The rearrangement uses TRBV5-1 and TRBJ2-5, with 7 positions matching TRBD2. V shed 0 bases and J 5 bases; nucleotides not matched to a gene: 7. CDR3 length equals 15 residues. Per the germline V gene, CDR1 is SGHRS and CDR2 is YFSETQ. The CDR3: CASSLEASGRETQYF. The DNA for the CDR3 is TGCGCCAGCAGCTTGGAGGCTAGCGGTCGGGAGACCCAGTACTTC.

This clonotype was counted between two and nine times. The genes are TRBV28 and TRBJ1-5; TRBD1 aligns across 7 bases. Trimming took 9 bases from V and 9 from J; bases not matched to a gene: 5. The V gene's germline CDR1 is MDHEN and CDR2 SYDVKM. The CDR3 runs 11 residues. The CDR3 sequence: CASEQGRPQHF. CDR3 sequence (DNA): TGTGCCAGTGAACAGGGGAGGCCCCAGCATTTT.

This clonotype has just a few counts. The V call is TRBV9, the J call TRBJ2-3; TRBD2 agrees at 12 bases. J lost 4 bases, V lost 3 bases, and 3 bases had no gene match. The CDR3 consists of 15 residues. The germline V gene has CDR1 SGDLS and CDR2 YYNGEE. In nucleotides, the CDR3 is TGTGCCAGCAGCGCTAGCGGGGGGGATGCAGATACGCAGTATTTT. Residues: CASSASGGDADTQYF.

This clonotype was seen a few times. The DNA for the CDR3 is TGTGCCAGCAGCACTAGCGGGATCCAAGAGACCCAGTACTTC. This encodes CASSTSGIQETQYF. The gene calls are TRBV9 and TRBJ2-5, with 10 bases aligning to TRBD2. The CDR3 runs 14 residues. The J segment lost 1 base and the V segment lost 4 bases, leaving 1 base of the junction unmatched. The germline V gene has CDR1 SGDLS and CDR2 YYNGEE.

This clonotype was counted only a few times. J is TRBJ1-6 and V is TRBV20-1; D not resolved. Trimming took 2 bases from V and 7 from J, leaving 12 bases between them. Germline V gene lookup returns CDR1 DFQATT and CDR2 SNEGSKA (reference sequence). The CDR3 runs to 14 residues. The CDR3 region has the DNA TGCAGTGCTAGATTGTCGCGGAACAATTCACCCCTCCACTTT. It is translated as CSARLSRNNSPLHF.

This clonotype was detected only a few times. V usage is TRBV7-9 and J usage is TRBJ2-5; TRBD1 matches at 11 bases. The CDR3 is 15 amino acids. Per the germline V gene, CDR1 is SEHNR and CDR2 is FQNEAQ (reference sequence). The trim removed 3 bases at V and 5 bases at J, leaving 5 bases unmatched. The CDR3 region is CASSFGQGASETQYF. For the CDR3, the DNA is TGTGCCAGCAGCTTTGGACAGGGGGCGAGTGAGACCCAGTACTTC.